Sequencing of this T cell receptor beta chain was carried out in a study of patients and donors after allogeneic stem cell transplantation (dated by TCRdb to about 2020). Library prep was done by RT-PCR. Instrument used: NextSeq 550. TCRdb reprocessed the public reads (quality trimming at Q25 with fastp, clone calling with MiXCR) and kept in-frame beta chains. Identical CDR3 protein sequences are pooled into one entry, listed with their most common genes and DNA. The sample table holds roughly 960,000 distinct CDR3 sequences, of which about 20% were seen once. Approximately 5.9% of the sample is in the top ten clones. Via the germline V gene, CDR1 is SGHTA and CDR2 FQGTGA. V sheds 3 bases and J sheds 7 bases, leaving 13 bases between their ends. CDR3 length: 13 amino acids, cysteine to phenylalanine. Solely the CDR3 DNA is kept, with 39 bases framed from the first base. This clonotype was seen only a few times. The specificity of this receptor is unknown. Per-nucleotide qualities are absent, and no much larger clonotype sits a single base away.

The material sequenced was blood, either unsorted or a sorted T cell fraction (not recorded which). The origin of this receptor is a human donor who was either an allogeneic HSCT recipient or a stem cell or donor lymphocyte infusion donor (not recorded which). It is not recorded whose cells these are; they may come from a transplant donor. The rearranged segments are TRBV7-3 and TRBJ2-7; tentative D gene TRBD2, with 6 bases matching. The nucleotide sequence is given as TGTGCCAGCAGCTTTGAGGCAGGGAGGGAGCAGTACTTC. Its protein reads: CASSFEAGREQYF.